The clone carrying this T cell receptor beta chain was observed a handful of times. This specimen belongs to a study of post-analysis software for immune sequencing data. Prepared libraries of TCR beta cDNA carried unique molecular identifiers. From the PCR reads, TCRdb called clonotypes with MiXCR, one entry per CDR3 protein. The data show about 460,000 distinct CDR3 sequences, with approximately 45% seen just once and about an eighth held by the top ten. Sequencing was performed on blood. This receptor was taken from a girl aged 5-17 years with multiple sclerosis.

CDR3 region: CASSKRSDGYNEQFF. For the CDR3, the DNA is TGTGCCAGCAGCAAACGGAGCGACGGATACAATGAGCAGTTCTTC. This rearrangement joins TRBV21-1 to TRBJ2-1. TRBV21-1 is an annotated pseudogene. This CDR3 comprises 15 residues.